The source of this TCR beta chain is a study of cytomegalovirus exposure and HLA in healthy donors. The overall study: As an earlier analysis found, about 179 million T cells yielded 95 million to 130 million unique TCR beta sequences. Early released data comprised 75 million to 100 million unique TCRs from HLA-typed donors.

V gave up 5 bases and J gave up 7 bases, with 8 bases separating them. CDR1 and CDR2 from the germline V gene are MNHNY and SVGAGI (reference sequence). The CDR3 runs to 11 residues. In the PCR, 60 Vbeta and 13 Jbeta primers were used. Data came from immunoSEQ multiplex PCR; TCRdb stores just in-frame clones and leaves some out. The sample contains about 180,000 clones, roughly 82% of which appear only once. The sample consisted of PBMCs. This TCR was sampled from a girl between 2 and 10 years old in good health and CMV-seropositive. The chain uses TRBV6-6 and TRBJ2-5, with a weak D call TRBD2 (5 bases). Here the CDR3 reads CASSLRGTQYF. The DNA of the CDR3 is TGTGCCAGCAGTCTCCGGGGGACCCAGTACTTC.